This is a list of T cell receptor beta chains from one sample in a study of blood T cells in healthy people across ages. Each CDR3 protein gets one entry after TCRdb re-called the 5' RACE reads with MiXCR. Among 2 million or so distinct CDR3 sequences listed, roughly 50% were seen once. Source material: blood. The receptors derive from a woman in her thirties or forties in good health. Each CDR3 is given with its conserved first and last residue. The D gene is left open where the match is weak. Size is omitted from some rows. Given values are once, few, many or a class for expanded clones.

d_gene: TRBD2; abundance: -; v_gene: TRBV7-2; j_gene: TRBJ2-1; CDR3nt: TGTGCCAGCAGCCCAAAGACTAGCGGGGGATACAATGAGCAGTTCTTC; CDR3aa: CASSPKTSGGYNEQFF
d_gene: TRBD2; abundance: -; v_gene: TRBV20-1; j_gene: TRBJ2-3; CDR3nt: TGCAGTGCTAGTGGCGCGGGGGGGACCACAGATACGCAGTATTTT; CDR3aa: CSASGAGGTTDTQYF
d_gene: TRBD1; abundance: -; v_gene: TRBV19; j_gene: TRBJ2-6; CDR3nt: TGTGCCAGTAGTATCCGACAGGGGGGAACTGGGGCCAACGTCCTGACTTTC; CDR3aa: CASSIRQGGTGANVLTF
d_gene: TRBD1; abundance: few; v_gene: TRBV9; j_gene: TRBJ2-1; CDR3nt: TGTGCCAGCAGCGTAAGGGGGCCTGGAAATGAGCAGTTCTTC; CDR3aa: CASSVRGPGNEQFF
d_gene: TRBD1; abundance: -; v_gene: TRBV15; j_gene: TRBJ1-2; CDR3nt: TGTGCCACCAGCAGAATCCTTACAGGGGGCGCGGGCTACACCTTC; CDR3aa: CATSRILTGGAGYTF
d_gene: TRBD1; abundance: -; v_gene: TRBV7-9; j_gene: TRBJ1-5; CDR3nt: TGTGCCAGCAGCTTCGGCGACAGGGGTCGGGGCAATCAGCCCCAGCATTTT; CDR3aa: CASSFGDRGRGNQPQHF
d_gene: -; abundance: few; v_gene: TRBV5-1; j_gene: TRBJ1-2; CDR3nt: TGCGCCAGCAGCCGGAGCTCCAGCTATGGCTACACCTTC; CDR3aa: CASSRSSSYGYTF
d_gene: -; abundance: -; v_gene: TRBV10-3; j_gene: TRBJ1-2; CDR3nt: TGTGCCATCAGTGGTCTGAGGGAGGAATCTGGCTACACCTTC; CDR3aa: CAISGLREESGYTF
d_gene: -; abundance: few; v_gene: TRBV6-2/TRBV6-3; j_gene: TRBJ2-3; CDR3nt: TGTGCCAGCAGTGACCCTTGGCCCACCACAGATACGCAGTATTTT; CDR3aa: CASSDPWPTTDTQYF
d_gene: TRBD2; abundance: few; v_gene: TRBV4-3; j_gene: TRBJ2-3; CDR3nt: TGCGCCAGCAGCCGGGACTACTATAGCACAGATACGCAGTATTTT; CDR3aa: CASSRDYYSTDTQYF
d_gene: TRBD1; abundance: few; v_gene: TRBV27; j_gene: TRBJ2-7; CDR3nt: TGTGCCAGCAGGGACAGGGAATACGAGCAGTACTTC; CDR3aa: CASRDREYEQYF
d_gene: -; abundance: few; v_gene: TRBV19; j_gene: TRBJ1-2; CDR3nt: TGTGCCAGTAGCTTCAGTGGAAATGGCTACACCTTC; CDR3aa: CASSFSGNGYTF
d_gene: TRBD1; abundance: -; v_gene: TRBV4-1; j_gene: TRBJ2-4; CDR3nt: TGCGCCAGCAGCCAAGAAGGGACAGGGTCCCCCTACTACGAGCTGTACTTC; CDR3aa: CASSQEGTGSPYYELYF
d_gene: -; abundance: -; v_gene: TRBV4-2; j_gene: TRBJ1-6; CDR3nt: TGTGCCAGCAGCCAAGCTATCTCGAGCGGAAATTCACCCCTCCACTTT; CDR3aa: CASSQAISSGNSPLHF
d_gene: TRBD1; abundance: -; v_gene: TRBV12-3/TRBV12-4; j_gene: TRBJ1-2; CDR3nt: TGTGCCAGCAGTTTAGCGCTCGCGACAGGGGAGTCGGGAGGCTACACCTTC; CDR3aa: CASSLALATGESGGYTF
d_gene: TRBD2; abundance: few; v_gene: TRBV28; j_gene: TRBJ2-4; CDR3nt: TGTGCCAGCAGTCCCAGTCCAAAAGCGGGGGACAAAAACATTCAGTACTTC; CDR3aa: CASSPSPKAGDKNIQYF
d_gene: -; abundance: -; v_gene: TRBV2; j_gene: TRBJ2-3; CDR3nt: TGTGCCAGCTCAGGGTCACGCGCAGATACGCAGTATTTT; CDR3aa: CASSGSRADTQYF